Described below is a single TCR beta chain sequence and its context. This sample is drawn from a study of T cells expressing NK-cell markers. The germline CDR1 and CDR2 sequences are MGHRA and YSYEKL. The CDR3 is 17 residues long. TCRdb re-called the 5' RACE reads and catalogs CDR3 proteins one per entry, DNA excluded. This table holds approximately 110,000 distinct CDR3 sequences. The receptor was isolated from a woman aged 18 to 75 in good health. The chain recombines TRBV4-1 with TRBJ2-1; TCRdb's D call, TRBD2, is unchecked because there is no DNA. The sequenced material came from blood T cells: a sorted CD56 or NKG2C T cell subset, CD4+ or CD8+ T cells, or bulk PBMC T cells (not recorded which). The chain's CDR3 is CASSQAPSGASLNEQFF.